This TCR beta chain derives from a study of cytomegalovirus exposure and HLA in healthy donors. About this clone itself: Its cognate antigen is unknown.

Study results and caveats: Per a later analysis, 15,000 to 20,000 TCR beta sequences showed association with HLA alleles at 0.05 false discovery rate. High specificity and sensitivity for cytomegalovirus status were reported for the classifier.

60 Vbeta and 13 Jbeta primers were used in PCR. TCRdb's copy holds only in-frame clones and misses some; the assay was immunoSEQ multiplex PCR. Here the sample spans 100,000 to 120,000 clones, 65% to 80% being singletons. The donors were healthy bone marrow donors. This CDR3 comprises 13 residues. V was pared by 10 bases and J by 1 base, with 13 bases between. Germline loops: CDR1 ENHRY, CDR2 SYGVKD. The source material was PBMCs. The clonotype was recovered from an older woman in good health and CMV-seropositive. This rearrangement joins TRBV10-3 to TRBJ1-1, with D unresolved. This chain's CDR3 is CATRGVTNTEAFF. For the CDR3, the DNA is TGTGCCACCCGCGGGGTAACGAACACTGAAGCTTTCTTT.